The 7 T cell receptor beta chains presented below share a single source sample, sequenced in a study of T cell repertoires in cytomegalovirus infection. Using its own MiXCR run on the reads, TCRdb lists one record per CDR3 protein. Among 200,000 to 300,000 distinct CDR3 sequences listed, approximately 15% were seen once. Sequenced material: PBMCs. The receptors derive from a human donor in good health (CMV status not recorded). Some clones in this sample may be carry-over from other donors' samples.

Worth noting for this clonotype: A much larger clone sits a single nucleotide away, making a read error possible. CDR3 DNA: TGTGCCAGCACCGACGGGGGACAGACAGACAATGAGCAGTACTTC. The encoded protein is CASTDGGQTDNEQYF. The chain uses TRBV7-2 and TRBJ2-1; possibly TRBD1 for D (7 bases). The J call may be faulty, since TRBJ2-7 better matches the DNA end. The CDR3 has 15 residues. Germline V gene data show CDR1 as SGHTA and CDR2 as FQGNSA.

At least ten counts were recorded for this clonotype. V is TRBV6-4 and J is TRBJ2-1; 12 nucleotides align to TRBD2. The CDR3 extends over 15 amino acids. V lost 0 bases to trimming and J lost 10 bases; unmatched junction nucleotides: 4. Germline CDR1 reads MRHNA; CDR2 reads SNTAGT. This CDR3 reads CASSDSTSGGIEQFF. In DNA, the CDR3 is TGTGCCAGCAGTGACTCGACTAGCGGGGGAATAGAGCAGTTCTTC.

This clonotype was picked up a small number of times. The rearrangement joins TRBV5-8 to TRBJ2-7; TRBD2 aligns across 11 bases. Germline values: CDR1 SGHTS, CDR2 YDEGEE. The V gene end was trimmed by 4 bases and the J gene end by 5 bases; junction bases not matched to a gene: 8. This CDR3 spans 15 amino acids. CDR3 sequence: CASSTGTSGGDEQYF. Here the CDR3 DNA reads TGTGCCAGCAGCACCGGGACTAGCGGTGGGGACGAGCAGTACTTC.

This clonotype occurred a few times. The CDR3 DNA reads TGCAGTGGAACGGACAGGGCCGGCAATCAGCCCCAGCATTTT. Translating gives CSGTDRAGNQPQHF. The chain combines TRBV20-1 with TRBJ1-5; TRBD1 matches 8 bases. Germline loops: CDR1 DFQATT, CDR2 SNEGSKA (reference sequence). This CDR3 spans 14 amino acids. V was clipped by 7 bases and J by 2 bases; unmatched bases: 7.

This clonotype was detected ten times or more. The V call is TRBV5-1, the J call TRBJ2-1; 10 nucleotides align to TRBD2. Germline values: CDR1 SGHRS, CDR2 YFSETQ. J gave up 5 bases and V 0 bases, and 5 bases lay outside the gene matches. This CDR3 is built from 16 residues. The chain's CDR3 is CASSLVQRGGNNEQFF. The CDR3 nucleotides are TGCGCCAGCAGCTTGGTCCAGCGGGGGGGAAACAATGAGCAGTTCTTC.

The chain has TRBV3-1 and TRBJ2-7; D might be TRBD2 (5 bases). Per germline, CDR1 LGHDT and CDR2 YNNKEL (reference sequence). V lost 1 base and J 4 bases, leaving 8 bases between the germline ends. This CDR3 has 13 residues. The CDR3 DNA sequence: TGTGCCAGCAGCCAAGCCAGCGGATACGAGCAGTACTTC. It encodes CASSQASGYEQYF.

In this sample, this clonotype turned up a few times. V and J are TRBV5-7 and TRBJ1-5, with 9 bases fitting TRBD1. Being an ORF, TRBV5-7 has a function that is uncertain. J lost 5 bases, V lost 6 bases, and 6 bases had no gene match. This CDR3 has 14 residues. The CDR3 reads CASNRGTGYQPQHF. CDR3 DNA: TGTGCCAGCAACCGCGGGACAGGGTATCAGCCCCAGCATTTT.